One T cell receptor beta chain is described in this entry. The data derive from a study of cytomegalovirus exposure and HLA in healthy donors. The J segment lost 9 bases and the V segment lost 9 bases, leaving 8 bases of the junction unmatched. Germline V CDR1 and CDR2: MNHNS, SASEGT. The CDR3 consists of 13 residues. PCR primers comprised 60 Vbeta and 13 Jbeta primers. Measured with immunoSEQ multiplex PCR; TCRdb has only the in-frame clones, and not every one. Here the sample spans 160,000 or so clones, approximately 72% being singletons. The chain employs TRBV6-1 and TRBJ1-6, with 7 bases lining up with TRBD1. Sequenced: PBMCs. The clonotype originates from a female donor in good health and CMV-seronegative. The CDR3 nucleotides read TGTGCCAGTATGACAGGGTTGGGTTCACCCCTCCACTTT. It encodes CASMTGLGSPLHF.